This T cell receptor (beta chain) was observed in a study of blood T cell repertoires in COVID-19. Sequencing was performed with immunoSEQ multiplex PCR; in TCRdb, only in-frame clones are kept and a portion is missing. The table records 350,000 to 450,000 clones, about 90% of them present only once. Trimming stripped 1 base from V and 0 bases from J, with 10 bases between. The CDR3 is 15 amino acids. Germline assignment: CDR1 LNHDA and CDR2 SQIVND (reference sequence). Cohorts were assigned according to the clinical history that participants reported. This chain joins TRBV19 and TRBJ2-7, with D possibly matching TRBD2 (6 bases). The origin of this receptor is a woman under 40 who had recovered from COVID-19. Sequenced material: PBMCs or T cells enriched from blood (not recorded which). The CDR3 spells CASSIVPGASYEQYF. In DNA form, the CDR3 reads TGTGCCAGTAGTATAGTGCCGGGAGCCTCCTACGAGCAGTACTTC.